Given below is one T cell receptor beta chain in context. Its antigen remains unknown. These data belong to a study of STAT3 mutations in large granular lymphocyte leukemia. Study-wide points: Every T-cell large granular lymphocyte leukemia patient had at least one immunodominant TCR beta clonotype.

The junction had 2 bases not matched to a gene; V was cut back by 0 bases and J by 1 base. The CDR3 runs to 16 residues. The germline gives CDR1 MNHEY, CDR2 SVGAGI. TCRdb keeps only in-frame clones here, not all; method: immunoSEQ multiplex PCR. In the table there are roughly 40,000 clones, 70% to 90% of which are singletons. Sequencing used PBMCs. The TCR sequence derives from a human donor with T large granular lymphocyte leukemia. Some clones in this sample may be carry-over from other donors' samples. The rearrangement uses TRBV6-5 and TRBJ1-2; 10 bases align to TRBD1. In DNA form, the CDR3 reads TGTGCCAGCAGTTACTCCTGGACAGGGGGTAACTATGGCTACACCTTC. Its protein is CASSYSWTGGNYGYTF.